This T cell receptor (beta chain) was documented in a study of glioma-infiltrating T cells after dendritic cell vaccination. V lost 5 bases, J lost 6 bases, and 4 bases stayed unmatched. This CDR3 has 14 amino acids. Germline V gene sequence: CDR1 SGHRS, CDR2 YFSETQ. TCRdb keeps only in-frame clones here, not all; method: immunoSEQ multiplex PCR. The sample records 50,000 to 60,000 clones, just under 85% being singletons. Described time point: after dendritic cell vaccination, including at tumor progression/relapse. The chain uses TRBV5-1 and TRBJ1-5, with 11 bases that match TRBD1. This specimen consisted of blood, obtained after dendritic cell vaccination. This receptor was taken from a human donor with glioblastoma. CDR3 bases: TGCGCCAGCAGTTGGACAGGGGGCAGTCAGCCCCAGCATTTT. Protein: CASSWTGGSQPQHF.